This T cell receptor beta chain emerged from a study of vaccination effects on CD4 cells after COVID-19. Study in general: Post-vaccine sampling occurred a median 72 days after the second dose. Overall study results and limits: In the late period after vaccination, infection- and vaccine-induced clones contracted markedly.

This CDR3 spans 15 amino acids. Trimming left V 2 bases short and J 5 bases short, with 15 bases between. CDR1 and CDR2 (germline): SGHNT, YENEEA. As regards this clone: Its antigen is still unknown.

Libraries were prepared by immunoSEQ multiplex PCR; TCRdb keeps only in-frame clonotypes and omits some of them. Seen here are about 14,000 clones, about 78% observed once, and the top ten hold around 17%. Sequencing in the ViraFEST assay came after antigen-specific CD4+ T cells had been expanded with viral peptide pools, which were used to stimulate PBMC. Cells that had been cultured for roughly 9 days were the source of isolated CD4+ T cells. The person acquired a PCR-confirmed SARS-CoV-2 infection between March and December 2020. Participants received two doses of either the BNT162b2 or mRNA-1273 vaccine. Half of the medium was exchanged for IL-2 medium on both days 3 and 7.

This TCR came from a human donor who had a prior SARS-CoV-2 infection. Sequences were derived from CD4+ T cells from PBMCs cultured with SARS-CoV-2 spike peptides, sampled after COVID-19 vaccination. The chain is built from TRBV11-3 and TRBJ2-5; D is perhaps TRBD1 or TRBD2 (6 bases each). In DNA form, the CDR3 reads TGTGCCAGCAGCTTATTTGGGGGGCCCATGGAGACCCAGTACTTC. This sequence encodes CASSLFGGPMETQYF.